This is a list of T cell receptor beta chains from one sample in a study of neurological immune-mediated disorders. TCRdb redid the calling of the 5' RACE reads with MiXCR, one entry per CDR3 protein. The sample carries tens of thousands of distinct CDR3 sequences, approximately 3% recorded once. Sequencing was carried out using PBMCs. These receptors came from a woman aged 45-59 years with multiple sclerosis. CDR3s include the opening cysteine and the closing phenylalanine or tryptophan.

CDR3 length,V gene,CDR3 protein
16,TRBV20-1,CSASDGLGSSYNEQFF
14,TRBV20-1,CSARDWVDTGELFF
15,TRBV20-1,CSARDEGGLDTEAFF
17,TRBV9,CASSVSGLASSYNEQFF
15,TRBV28,CASRSPTGVTDTQYF
16,TRBV20-1,CSARGSGTRVLYEQFF
14,TRBV20-1,CSARLGGPGNTIYF
14,TRBV29-1,CSVSIGTGRDTQYF
18,TRBV5-6,CASSLFRQGAAGVPETFF
13,TRBV20-1,CSARRGSTDTQYF
19,TRBV20-1,CSASIPGLAAQLAKNIQYF
14,TRBV20-1,CSAISGGFTDTQYF
14,TRBV20-1,CSGKPGALTDTQYF
14,TRBV20-1,CSASDPKGDEKLFF
14,TRBV20-1,CSAQTSTRTDTQYF
14,TRBV20-1,CSATSGSSYNEQFF
15,TRBV20-1,CSAQQGRWWNTEAFF